Described below is a single T cell receptor (beta chain) sequence and its context. As yet, its antigen is unknown. This sample stems from a study of blood T cell dynamics during melanoma immunotherapy. Overall study context: Metastatic melanoma patients received first-line pembrolizumab or nivolumab plus ipilimumab.

Method: immunoSEQ multiplex PCR; TCRdb's copy keeps in-frame clones and lacks some. The table lists 9,700 or so clones, over 85% of them singletons. Time point: pre-treatment baseline. One draw preceded checkpoint blockade; another followed its first cycle at week 3. Apart from two fast progressors, RECIST 1.1 response was judged 12 weeks post-infusion. Findings and caveats of the study: The study could not tell melanoma-specific clones from general immune activation.

Germline V gives CDR1 SGHVS, CDR2 FQNEAQ. The CDR3 length is 12 residues. V gave up 11 bases and J gave up 3 bases, with 14 bases separating them. The receptor comes from a human donor with melanoma. This rearrangement joins TRBV7-8 to TRBJ2-7; D may be TRBD2 (5 bases). The input for sequencing was blood, taken from a patient treated with checkpoint blockade. CDR3 amino acids: CASVGVGYEQYF. CDR3 nucleotides: TGTGCCTCGGTCGGGGTTGGCTACGAGCAGTACTTC.